Listed here is a single T cell receptor beta chain. The record originates from a study of OX40 agonist ivuxolimab in advanced cancers. The wider study: Averaging roughly 60 years in age, with a range of about 20 to 90, the cohort was around 85% male.

TCRdb keeps only in-frame clones here, not all; method: immunoSEQ multiplex PCR. Of 65,000 or so clones detected, over 80% appear once; the ten largest clones hold 3% to 4%. The V gene's germline CDR1 is MDHEN and CDR2 SYDVKM. Trimming took 9 bases from V and 2 from J, leaving 14 bases between them. The CDR3 spans 14 residues. The sequence was obtained from an adult with an advanced solid tumor such as melanoma, head and neck, liver or kidney cancer. This chain joins TRBV28 and TRBJ1-5; TRBD1 is a possible D gene (5 bases). The sample here was CD4+ or CD8+ T cells sorted from blood, taken in a trial of the OX40 agonist ivuxolimab. The CDR3 region is CASFRVVGNQPQHF. Written as DNA, the CDR3 is TGTGCCAGTTTCAGGGTTGTTGGCAATCAGCCCCAGCATTTT.